This T cell receptor (beta chain) was retrieved from a study of blood T cells in healthy people across ages. Isolated per sample were at least 6 million PBMCs. RNA extraction gave at least 5 micrograms of total RNA per sample. This clonotype was found a few times. A sample-barcoded 5' primer and a J-beta primer mix were used in a second PCR of roughly 7 to 11 cycles. One entry per CDR3 protein results from TCRdb running MiXCR on the 5' RACE reads. The table includes about a million distinct CDR3 sequences, 40% to 60% detected once. V lost 4 bases to trimming and J lost 7 bases, with 15 bases between them. This CDR3 has 14 residues. Looked up from germline, CDR1 is SGHKS and CDR2 is YYEKEE (reference sequence).

The chain employs TRBV5-5 and TRBJ1-5, with D possibly being TRBD1 (6 bases). Sequencing was done on a sample of blood. The TCR comes from a man aged 25 to 40 in good health. In DNA, the CDR3 is TGTGCCAGCAGCCCGTCGGGGGCTAGACAGCCCCAGCATTTT. This sequence encodes CASSPSGARQPQHF.